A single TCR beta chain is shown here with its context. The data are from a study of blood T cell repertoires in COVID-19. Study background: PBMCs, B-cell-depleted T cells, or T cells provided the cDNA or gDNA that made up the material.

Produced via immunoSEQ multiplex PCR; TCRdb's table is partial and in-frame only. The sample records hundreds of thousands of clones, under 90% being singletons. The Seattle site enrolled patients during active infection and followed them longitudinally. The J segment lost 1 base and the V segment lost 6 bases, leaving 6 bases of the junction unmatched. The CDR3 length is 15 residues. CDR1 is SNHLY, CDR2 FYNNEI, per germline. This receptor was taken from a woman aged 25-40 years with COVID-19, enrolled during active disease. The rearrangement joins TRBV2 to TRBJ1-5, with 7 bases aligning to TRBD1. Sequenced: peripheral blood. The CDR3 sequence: CASSLTGISNQPQHF. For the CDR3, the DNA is TGTGCCAGCAGCCTGACAGGGATAAGCAATCAGCCCCAGCATTTT.